This record looks at one TCR beta chain sequence and its context. Its antigen remains unidentified. A second about 7 to 12 cycle PCR used barcoded and J-beta primers. From the 5' RACE reads, TCRdb called clonotypes with MiXCR, one entry per CDR3 protein. The data show hundreds of thousands of distinct CDR3 sequences, with 56% seen just once and around a quarter held by the top ten. The record originates from a study of blood T cells in healthy people across ages. Study findings and constraints: Diversity was estimated from one million T cells, and these estimates were considered underestimates.

Between the trimmed V and J ends, which lost 1 base and 9 bases, there was a span of 12 bases. CDR3 size: 13 residues. Germline V gene lookup returns CDR1 SGHTA and CDR2 FQGNSA. The sample consisted of blood. This clonotype was obtained from a man in his forties in good health. The J gene is TRBJ2-5, the V gene TRBV7-2; D remains unclear. CDR3 region: CASSLEASPSQYF. The CDR3 DNA reads as TGTGCCAGCAGCTTAGAGGCCAGTCCTTCCCAGTACTTC.